These 24 T cell receptor beta chains originate from one sample sequenced in a study of OX40 agonist ivuxolimab in advanced cancers. Using immunoSEQ multiplex PCR, the repertoire was profiled, and TCRdb retains in-frame clones only, with some absent. This sample yields fewer than 80,000 clones, of which about 90% are seen a single time; roughly 15% belongs to the top ten. Sequencing used CD4+ or CD8+ T cells sorted from blood, obtained in a trial of the OX40 agonist ivuxolimab. All receptors derive from an adult with an advanced solid tumor such as melanoma, head and neck, liver or kidney cancer.

The V gene is TRBV4-3, the J gene TRBJ2-1; D remains ambiguous. The germline V and J ends were trimmed by 1 base and 0 bases, with 10 bases remaining between them. CDR3 length: 16 residues. CDR1 and CDR2 from the germline V gene are LGHNA and YSLEER. CDR3 sequence (DNA): TGCGCCAGCAGCCAAGGGGTGGAACTCTCCTACAATGAGCAGTTCTTC. This translates into CASSQGVELSYNEQFF.

The V call is TRBV6-1, the J call TRBJ2-2; 10 nucleotides agree with TRBD2. Trimming at V came to 2 bases and at J to 1 base, leaving 1 base not matched to a gene. Germline V gene data show CDR1 as MNHNS and CDR2 as SASEGT. The CDR3 is 16 amino acids. CDR3 in amino acids: CASSERLAGNTGELFF. DNA of the CDR3: TGTGCCAGCAGTGAACGACTAGCGGGGAACACCGGGGAGCTGTTTTTT.

The V gene is TRBV4-3, the J gene TRBJ2-1; the match to TRBD2 covers 9 bases. Unmatched junction bases numbered 10, after V lost 5 bases and J lost 5 bases. The CDR3 runs 16 residues. CDR1 and CDR2 from the germline V gene are LGHNA and YSLEER. CDR3 DNA sequence: TGCGCCAGCAGCAAATCCACTAGCGGGTACGACAATGAGCAGTTCTTC. It codes for CASSKSTSGYDNEQFF.

The chain employs TRBV19 and TRBJ2-7; 9 bases are shared with TRBD1. V shed 3 bases, J shed 6 bases, and the junction held 3 bases outside the gene matches. Germline V CDR1 and CDR2: LNHDA, SQIVND (reference sequence). The CDR3 length is 13 residues. The DNA of the CDR3 is TGTGCCAGTAGTATCCACAGGGGGCCCGAGCAGTACTTC. Encoded protein: CASSIHRGPEQYF.

This chain connects TRBV5-6 to TRBJ2-2; D is ambiguous. CDR3 size: 14 residues. V lost 3 bases, J lost 0 bases, and 6 bases lay in between. Germline-derived CDR1 and CDR2 are SGHDT and YYEEEE. The CDR3 DNA follows: TGTGCCAGCAGCTCGTTCGCGAACACCGGGGAGCTGTTTTTT. Translated, it gives CASSSFANTGELFF.

V gene TRBV5-8 combines with J gene TRBJ2-7; no definite D call. This CDR3 comprises 16 residues. CDR1 is SGHTS, CDR2 YDEGEE, per germline. The ends were cut back, 0 bases at V and 0 bases at J, with 13 bases in the middle. The CDR3 bases are TGTGCCAGCAGCTTGGTAAAGGGAAAATACTCCTACGAGCAGTACTTC. It encodes CASSLVKGKYSYEQYF.

V usage is TRBV11-3 and J usage is TRBJ2-7, with a tentative D call TRBD1 (6 bases). Germline V CDR1 and CDR2: SGHNT, YENEEA. The CDR3 totals 13 residues. V was cut by 3 bases and J by 3 bases, with 9 bases left in between. The CDR3 reads CASSFGQFYEQYF. The CDR3 nucleotides read TGTGCCAGCAGCTTTGGACAGTTCTACGAGCAGTACTTC.

This clone came up a few times. The chain employs TRBV6-1 and TRBJ2-1; TRBD2 aligns across 8 bases. CDR3 length: 15 amino acids. The junction had 0 bases not matched to a gene; V was cut back by 2 bases and J by 0 bases. The germline V gene has CDR1 MNHNS and CDR2 SASEGT. The CDR3 loop reads CASSELAGSYNEQFF. CDR3 coding DNA: TGTGCCAGCAGTGAACTAGCGGGCTCCTACAATGAGCAGTTCTTC.

V and J are TRBV5-4 and TRBJ2-1, with 13 bases that match TRBD2. This CDR3 region has 14 residues. Germline-derived CDR1 and CDR2 are SGHNT and YYREEE (reference sequence). V trimming: 4 bases; J trimming: 10 bases; junction bases outside the gene matches: 5. The CDR3 here is CASSGAGLAGEQFF. CDR3 DNA sequence: TGTGCCAGCAGCGGGGCGGGACTAGCGGGGGAGCAGTTCTTC.

The gene calls are TRBV29-1 and TRBJ2-7, with D tentatively TRBD1 (6 bases). From germline, CDR1 is SQVTM and CDR2 ANQGSEA. The V and J ends lost 1 base and 1 base respectively, with 8 bases between them. CDR3 length equals 13 residues. As DNA, the CDR3 is TGCAGCGTTGAAGGACAGGAATCCTACGAGCAGTACTTC. As protein: CSVEGQESYEQYF.

The chain has TRBV13 and TRBJ2-1; 13 bases align to TRBD2. Germline values: CDR1 PRHDT, CDR2 FYEKMQ (reference sequence). The CDR3 length is 15 residues. Trimming at V came to 5 bases and at J to 4 bases, leaving 2 bases not matched to a gene. The CDR3 DNA follows: TGTGCCAGCAGCACTAGCGGGAGGGGGTACAATGAGCAGTTCTTC. It translates to CASSTSGRGYNEQFF.

The V and J genes are TRBV27 and TRBJ2-1; D is unresolved. The CDR3 sequence is 13 residues long. Germline assignment: CDR1 MNHEY and CDR2 SMNVEV (reference sequence). V was pared by 6 bases and J by 3 bases, with 9 bases between. CDR3 in DNA: TGTGCCAGCAGGCCGACGGGCTACAATGAGCAGTTCTTC. The encoded protein is CASRPTGYNEQFF.

The chain links TRBV5-1 to TRBJ2-5; D is unresolved. This CDR3 is built from 14 residues. CDR1 SGHRS and CDR2 YFSETQ come from the germline V gene. Trimming pared 1 base from V and 1 base from J, leaving 8 bases between. CDR3 sequence: CASSLSGPQETQYF. As DNA, the CDR3 is TGCGCCAGCAGCTTGTCTGGGCCCCAAGAGACCCAGTACTTC.

The chain is built from TRBV11-2 and TRBJ1-1; D call uncertain. Trimming stripped 2 bases from V and 0 bases from J, with 7 bases between. CDR1 SGHAT and CDR2 FQNNGV come from the germline V gene. This CDR3 is built from 14 residues. This CDR3 reads CASSLLHMNTEAFF. The CDR3 DNA is TGTGCCAGCAGCTTACTACATATGAACACTGAAGCTTTCTTT.

This clone came up once. V and J are TRBV14 and TRBJ2-7; D remains ambiguous. This CDR3 spans 15 amino acids. With 2 bases removed from V and 6 bases from J, the gap between germline ends came to 17 bases. CDR1 and CDR2 from the germline V gene are SGHDN and FVKESK. This CDR3 reads CASSQLNASPPEQYF. The CDR3 DNA is TGTGCCAGCAGCCAACTCAACGCAAGCCCACCCGAGCAGTACTTC.

The chain carries TRBV6-4 and TRBJ2-1, with D possibly being TRBD2 (5 bases). Looked up from germline, CDR1 is MRHNA and CDR2 is SNTAGT. V was clipped by 2 bases and J by 8 bases, with 10 bases between them. The CDR3 contains 13 residues. The CDR3 is CASSDGAGYEQFF. The CDR3 DNA reads TGTGCCAGCAGTGACGGCGCGGGCTATGAGCAGTTCTTC.

The chain uses TRBV7-8 and TRBJ1-2; unclear D gene. The V gene lost 4 bases and the J gene lost 5 bases, with 11 bases spanning the gap. This CDR3 comprises 13 residues. Germline loops: CDR1 SGHVS, CDR2 FQNEAQ. The CDR3 here is CASSYFRDYGYTF. As DNA, the CDR3 is TGTGCCAGCAGCTACTTCAGAGATTATGGCTACACCTTC.

The chain links TRBV28 to TRBJ1-4, with a weak D call TRBD1 (5 bases). Trimming pared 4 bases from V and 7 bases from J, leaving 13 bases between. Germline CDR1 is MDHEN and CDR2 is SYDVKM. The CDR3 is 14 residues long. CDR3 coding DNA: TGTGCCAGCAGTTCCAACAGGCTTCTTGAAAAACTGTTTTTT. Protein product: CASSSNRLLEKLFF.

The chain has TRBV28 and TRBJ2-1, with D possibly being TRBD1 (6 bases). Germline loops: CDR1 MDHEN, CDR2 SYDVKM. This CDR3 spans 14 amino acids. Trimming shortened V by 6 bases and J by 4 bases, and 13 bases separated the two germline ends. CDR3 DNA sequence: TGTGCCAGCAGAGTATGGGGGCCATACAATGAGCAGTTCTTC. As protein: CASRVWGPYNEQFF.

J is TRBJ2-2 and V is TRBV4-3, with D possibly being TRBD2 (6 bases). Per germline, CDR1 LGHNA and CDR2 YSLEER. Trimming stripped 1 base from V and 0 bases from J, with 15 bases between. This CDR3 has 18 residues. CDR3 DNA sequence: TGCGCCAGCAGCCAAGGGTTAGGAGGGGCGGCGAACACCGGGGAGCTGTTTTTT. Encoded protein: CASSQGLGGAANTGELFF.

The chain couples TRBV4-2 to TRBJ2-7; D is ambiguous. The CDR3 is 12 amino acids. The germline gives CDR1 LGHNA, CDR2 YNFKEQ. V dropped 2 bases and J dropped 5 bases, with 7 bases sitting between them. The CDR3 bases are TGTGCCAGCAGCCAAAGGGTAGACGAGCAGTACTTC. Translation gives CASSQRVDEQYF.

This chain connects TRBV4-1 to TRBJ2-7; D uncertain. V lost 1 base and J lost 1, with 8 bases in between. The CDR3 has 14 residues. The germline V gene encodes CDR1 MGHRA and CDR2 YSYEKL. CDR3 in amino acids: CASSQVRSSYEQYF. The CDR3 DNA follows: TGCGCCAGCAGCCAAGTTAGGAGTTCCTACGAGCAGTACTTC.

This clone was seen just once. The chain has TRBV19 and TRBJ1-1, with D unclear. The germline V gene has CDR1 LNHDA and CDR2 SQIVND (reference sequence). This CDR3 comprises 15 residues. Trimming took off 10 bases at V and 4 bases at J, with 22 bases between the two ends. The CDR3 DNA is TGTGCCACCTACGGAGCGGGATGGGCCAGCACTGAAGCTTTCTTT. Protein product: CATYGAGWASTEAFF.

The sample holds a few counts of this clone. The rearrangement links TRBV30 to TRBJ1-1; TRBD1 matches 7 bases. The germline CDR1 and CDR2 sequences are GTSNPN and SVGIG (reference sequence). V dropped 0 bases and J dropped 0; count of bases not matched to a gene: 1. This CDR3 contains 14 residues. The CDR3 reads CAWSVGTVNTEAFF. DNA of the CDR3: TGTGCCTGGAGTGTAGGGACAGTGAACACTGAAGCTTTCTTT.